The 18 T cell receptor beta chains below all came from one sample that was sequenced in a study of cytomegalovirus exposure and HLA in healthy donors (dated by TCRdb to about 2017). Receptor amplification or capture employed the immunoSEQ multiplex PCR assay. The multiplex PCR relied on a mix of 60 forward primers for TCR Vbeta segments and 13 reverse primers for TCR Jbeta segments. TCRdb limited this immuneACCESS table to in-frame rearrangements with V and J called. A share of clones is missing; checked studies link under half to unresolved V genes, and the rest is unexplained. Across this sample there are about 160,000 clones, with roughly 80% seen only once. The ten largest clones capture 2.4% of the sample. What was sequenced was PBMCs. The receptors shown here come from a male donor in good health and CMV-seronegative.

This chain uses TRBV30 with TRBJ2-1; no clear D gene. V was pared by 1 base and J by 9 bases, with 7 bases between. CDR3 length equals 11 residues. CDR1 is GTSNPN and CDR2 is SVGIG in the germline V gene (reference sequence). CDR3 in amino acids: CAWSESGEQFF. CDR3 in DNA: TGTGCCTGGAGTGAATCAGGTGAGCAGTTCTTC. Full variable domain (outside the CDR3, taken from reference TRBV30 and TRBJ2-1): SQTIHQWPATLVQPVGSPLSLECTVEGTSNPNLYWYRQAAGRGLQLLFYSVGIGQISSEVPQNLSASRPQDRQFILSSKKLLLSDSGFYLCAWSESGEQFFGPGTRLTVL.

The V gene is TRBV11-2, the J gene TRBJ1-2; TRBD1 might be the D (5 bases). Germline CDR1 SGHAT, CDR2 FQNNGV. This CDR3 contains 13 residues. Trimming removed 5 bases at V and 6 bases at J, with 13 bases between. CDR3 loop: CASSPRGRDGYTF. In nucleotides, the CDR3 is TGTGCCAGCAGCCCTAGGGGCAGGGATGGCTACACCTTC.

The CDR3 DNA reads TGTGCCAGCAGTGCGACAGTTTCCTATGGCTACACCTTC. Its translation is CASSATVSYGYTF. The V and J genes are TRBV27 and TRBJ1-2; D is possibly TRBD1 (5 bases). The CDR3 has 13 residues. In germline, CDR1 is MNHEY, CDR2 SMNVEV (reference sequence). Trimming removed 5 bases at V and 4 bases at J, with 11 bases between.

The rearrangement uses TRBV19 and TRBJ1-1; TRBD1 agrees at 7 bases. The CDR3 runs to 14 residues. The germline CDR1 and CDR2 sequences are LNHDA and SQIVND (reference sequence). Unmatched junction bases numbered 10, after V lost 7 bases and J lost 5 bases. The CDR3 spells CASTSRGGRTEAFF. CDR3 bases: TGTGCCAGTACCTCGAGAGGGGGCCGAACTGAAGCTTTCTTT. Full variable domain (remainder filled in from reference TRBV19 and TRBJ1-1): DGGITQSPKYLFRKEGQNVTLSCEQNLNHDAMYWYRQDPGQGLRLIYYSQIVNDFQKGDIAEGYSVSREKKESFPLTVTSAQKNPTAFYLCASTSRGGRTEAFFGQGTRLTVV.

This chain joins TRBV5-5 and TRBJ2-7; 10 nucleotides line up with TRBD2. The V segment lost 4 bases and the J segment 5 bases; nucleotides outside the gene matches: 9. The CDR3 sequence is 15 residues long. From germline, CDR1 is SGHKS and CDR2 YYEKEE (reference sequence). The CDR3 is CASSPPGLATHEQYF. The CDR3 bases are TGTGCCAGCAGCCCACCGGGACTAGCGACCCACGAGCAGTACTTC.

The rearrangement uses TRBV30 and TRBJ1-1; 8 bases match TRBD1. The trim removed 2 bases at V and 7 bases at J, leaving 9 bases unmatched. The CDR3 has 14 residues. Looked up from germline, CDR1 is GTSNPN and CDR2 is SVGIG (reference sequence). The CDR3 sequence is CAWSQTGDGSEAFF. DNA for the CDR3: TGTGCCTGGAGTCAGACAGGGGATGGGAGTGAAGCTTTCTTT.

This clone was observed a single time. The rearrangement uses TRBV5-1 and TRBJ2-7; 7 bases map to TRBD1. The CDR3 is 15 amino acids. Trimming cost V 4 bases and J 5 bases; bases outside gene matches: 12. Germline V lookup: CDR1 SGHRS, CDR2 YFSETQ. CDR3 coding DNA: TGCGCCAGCAGCCCCGGGACAGCCCCGTGGAACGAGCAGTACTTC. Amino acid sequence: CASSPGTAPWNEQYF.

This rearrangement joins TRBV7-2 to TRBJ1-4; no firm D call. Germline CDR1 is SGHTA and CDR2 is FQGNSA. The ends were cut back, 2 bases at V and 7 bases at J, with 5 bases in the middle. The CDR3 is 12 residues long. This CDR3 is CASSLYFEKLFF. The DNA of the CDR3 is TGTGCCAGCAGCTTATACTTTGAAAAACTGTTTTTT.

CDR3 nucleotides: TGTGCCAGCAGCTTAGGTGACAGGGGGCTAAGGAGCACAGATACGCAGTATTTT. As protein: CASSLGDRGLRSTDTQYF. The rearrangement uses TRBV7-2 and TRBJ2-3; 10 bases fit TRBD1. The CDR3 covers 18 residues. Germline V gene lookup returns CDR1 SGHTA and CDR2 FQGNSA. The V gene end was trimmed by 1 base and the J gene end by 0 bases; junction bases not matched to a gene: 7.

This chain connects TRBV27 to TRBJ2-6; no reliable D call. Trimming took 6 bases from V and 1 from J, leaving 10 bases between them. The germline gives CDR1 MNHEY, CDR2 SMNVEV (reference sequence). The CDR3 is 15 amino acids. CDR3 DNA: TGTGCCAGCAGAGTTGGCAGTTCTGGGGCCAACGTCCTGACTTTC. Translation: CASRVGSSGANVLTF.

The chain carries TRBV19 and TRBJ2-1; 8 bases agree with TRBD2. CDR3 length equals 15 residues. Germline values: CDR1 LNHDA, CDR2 SQIVND (reference sequence). V shed 1 base, J shed 9 bases, and the junction held 8 bases outside the gene matches. The CDR3 bases are TGTGCCAGTAGTATAGGAGCGGGAGTCGGCCGTGAGCAGTTCTTC. It encodes CASSIGAGVGREQFF.

A note on this clone: At one end, the junction sequence differs from germline, possibly due to a read error. V is TRBV27 and J is TRBJ2-7, with D tentatively TRBD1 (5 bases). The CDR3 length is 16 residues. Germline CDR1 MNHEY, CDR2 SMNVEV (reference sequence). DNA of the CDR3: TGTGCCAGCAGTTTATCGCTAGGGGATCGGACCTACGAGCAGTGCTTC. Protein: CASSLSLGDRTYEQCF.

The V and J genes are TRBV19 and TRBJ2-5; weak D call: TRBD1 (6 bases). Trimming pared 6 bases from V and 2 bases from J, leaving 16 bases between. This CDR3 has 15 amino acids. Germline CDR1 LNHDA, CDR2 SQIVND (reference sequence). The CDR3 bases are TGTGCCAGTAGACCCACAGGGATCCCTCAAGAGACCCAGTACTTC. Its protein product is CASRPTGIPQETQYF. Full variable domain (remainder filled in from reference TRBV19 and TRBJ2-5): DGGITQSPKYLFRKEGQNVTLSCEQNLNHDAMYWYRQDPGQGLRLIYYSQIVNDFQKGDIAEGYSVSREKKESFPLTVTSAQKNPTAFYLCASRPTGIPQETQYFGPGTRLLVL.

The V call is TRBV9, the J call TRBJ2-6; 9 nucleotides agree with TRBD1. Looked up from germline, CDR1 is SGDLS and CDR2 is YYNGEE. This CDR3 has 14 amino acids. Trimming at V came to 8 bases and at J to 3 bases, leaving 3 bases not matched to a gene. The CDR3 sequence is CARQGALGANVLTF. The CDR3 nucleotides read TGTGCCAGACAGGGGGCGCTTGGGGCCAACGTCCTGACTTTC.

The chain uses TRBV30 and TRBJ1-1; no firm D call. The CDR3 extends over 14 amino acids. Germline CDR1 GTSNPN, CDR2 SVGIG (reference sequence). Trimming stripped 0 bases from V and 0 bases from J, with 8 bases between. This chain's CDR3 is CAWSVLTMNTEAFF. CDR3 DNA sequence: TGTGCCTGGAGTGTACTCACGATGAACACTGAAGCTTTCTTT.

The chain employs TRBV6-1 and TRBJ1-6; 7 positions agree with TRBD1. V gave up 4 bases and J gave up 5 bases; unmatched junction bases: 11. Per the germline V gene, CDR1 is MNHNS and CDR2 is SASEGT. CDR3 length: 17 residues. The CDR3 nucleotides read TGTGCCAGCAGTGGCTCCGGGACAGTGGGCAATAATTCACCCCTCCACTTT. Translation gives CASSGSGTVGNNSPLHF.

The chain recombines TRBV5-1 with TRBJ1-2; TRBD1 matches at 7 bases. Germline CDR1 reads SGHRS; CDR2 reads YFSETQ. J lost 5 bases, V lost 0 bases, and 7 bases had no gene match. The CDR3 has 15 amino acids. The CDR3 bases are TGCGCCAGCAGCTTGGAGACAGGGAGCATGTATGGCTACACCTTC. Amino acid sequence: CASSLETGSMYGYTF. Complete variable domain (other parts from reference TRBV5-1 and TRBJ1-2): KAGVTQTPRYLIKTRGQQVTLSCSPISGHRSVSWYQQTPGQGLQFLFEYFSETQRNKGNFPGRFSGRQFSNSRSEMNVSTLELGDSALYLCASSLETGSMYGYTFGSGTRLTVV.

This chain links TRBV28 with TRBJ1-1, with D maybe TRBD1 (6 bases). Germline values: CDR1 MDHEN, CDR2 SYDVKM. CDR3 length: 14 amino acids. V was shortened by 2 bases and J by 3 bases, with 10 bases between the two germline ends. CDR3 in amino acids: CASSLTGRDTEAFF. Written as DNA, the CDR3 is TGTGCCAGCAGTTTAACAGGGCGGGACACTGAAGCTTTCTTT. Combining the CDR3 with reference TRBV28 and TRBJ1-1 gives the whole variable domain DVKVTQSSRYLVKRTGEKVFLECVQDMDHENMFWYRQDPGLGLRLIYFSYDVKMKEKGDIPEGYSVSREKKERFSLILESASTNQTSMYLCASSLTGRDTEAFFGQGTRLTVV.